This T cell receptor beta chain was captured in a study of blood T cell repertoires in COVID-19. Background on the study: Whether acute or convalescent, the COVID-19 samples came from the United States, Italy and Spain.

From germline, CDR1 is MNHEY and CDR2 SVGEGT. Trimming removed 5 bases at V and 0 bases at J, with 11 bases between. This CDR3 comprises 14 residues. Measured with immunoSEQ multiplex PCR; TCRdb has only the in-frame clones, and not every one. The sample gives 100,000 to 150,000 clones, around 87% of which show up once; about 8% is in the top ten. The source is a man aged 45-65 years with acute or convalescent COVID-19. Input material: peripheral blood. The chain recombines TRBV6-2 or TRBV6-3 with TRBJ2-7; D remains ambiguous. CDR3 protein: CASSPHTNSYEQYF. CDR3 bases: TGTGCCAGCAGTCCCCACACTAACTCCTACGAGCAGTACTTC.